This TCR beta chain was identified in a study of identical twins (dated by TCRdb to 2016 to 2017). Study-level background: To test whether fetal clonotypes persist, this study deep-sequenced TCR alpha and beta repertoires from monozygotic twins, from unrelated adults of various ages, and from cord blood. To rule out contamination, replicate twin experiments were performed at different times with different library preparation protocols.

Only healthy Caucasian donors were included. Three pairs of female monozygotic twins, all aged about 18 to 30 years, were included in the twin cohort. Miltenyi CD45RO+ enrichment and human naive T-cell isolation kits were used to isolate memory (CD45RO+) and naive T cells from PBMC. Library preparation employed 5' RACE. Instrument on record: Illumina HiSeq 2000. Template switching introduced a universal primer binding site; the final cDNA contained a unique molecular identifier, enabling accurate counting of TCR cDNA molecules. Specific primers in the conserved constant-segment region were used to synthesize first-strand cDNA for the TCR alpha and beta chains. To control for contamination, every cDNA library carried two barcodes: a SMART-Mk sample barcode plus Illumina barcodes. TruSeq adapter sequences and Illumina sample barcodes were added in two successive PCR steps. TCR alpha and beta cDNA libraries were sequenced on the Illumina HiSeq platform with custom primers. Per the source publication's procedure: Raw reads were processed with MiGEC to extract unique molecular identifiers, and MiXCR was used to determine CDR3 positions. Recombination models were inferred per individual with the repgenHMM and IGoR tools using an EM algorithm. The analysis of shared clonotypes was done with the tcR package in R, with sharing normalized by the product of cloneset sizes. To study raw recombination free of thymic and clonal selection effects, out-of-frame nonproductive sequences were analyzed. TCRdb reanalyzed the raw reads on its own, using fastp at Q25 for trimming and MiXCR for clone calling, and kept in-frame beta chains. Rows with one shared CDR3 protein collapse into an entry with the most common genes and DNA. These V and J calls are TCRdb output, not the study's own analysis. Present in this sample are about 220,000 distinct CDR3 sequences, 6% to 9% of which were seen just once. Roughly 2% of the sample goes to the ten largest clones.

This clonotype was detected a few times. Its antigen remains undetermined. No much larger clone is present one base from it, and per-base qualities are unavailable. Trimming takes 0 bases from V and 4 bases from J, and the germline ends sit 7 bases apart. CDR1 and CDR2 are read off the germline V gene as SGHVS and FQNEAQ. The CDR3, cysteine through phenylalanine, is 13 amino acids long. Left in the record is the CDR3 DNA by itself, 39 bases read in frame from the first base. What the study reported, not specific to this receptor: Compared with coincidental sharing between unrelated individuals, an excess of low generation-probability sequences was observed among out-of-frame TCR alpha sequences shared between twins. Out-of-frame TCR alpha sharing in monozygotic twins was systematically underestimated by recombination models, whereas sharing between unrelated individuals was in agreement with the recombination models. A weaker excess of twin sharing was found in beta out-of-frame sequences because the signal-to-noise ratio was lowered by fewer shared sequences. Invariant T cells such as MAIT and iNKT could partly confound zero-insertion analyses, although diverse VJ usage argued against such confounding for most clonotypes. Abundant cord blood beta clonotypes had fewer insertions, young adult naive repertoires showed a similar but weaker trend, and memory repertoires showed no such trend. Because the same donors could not be followed over many years, the conclusions depended on cross-sectional statistical analysis.

These records were also assigned to another study, of yellow fever vaccine responses in identical twins. Per the second study: The authors reported that the T cell response to vaccination in identical twins appeared partly convergent and partly personalized. In the study, vaccine-responding T cell clones were precisely tracked in identical twins.

The sequence derives from a woman under 30 in good health. The rearrangement joined TRBV7-8 to TRBJ2-7; no D segment can be confidently identified. The sequenced sample was memory (CD45RO+) T cells sorted from blood. According to the study, the label for this sample's cell subset or site signals: CD45RO+ enriched T cells. In nucleotide form, the sequence is TGTGCCAGCAGCTTAGCGCCCTGGTACGAGCAGTACTTC. This translates into CASSLAPWYEQYF.